The present T cell receptor beta chain was sequenced within a study of beta chain features in type 1 diabetes. A few counts support this clone. Its antigen remains unidentified. Sorting based on CD45RO/CCR7/CD25/CD127/CD95/CD27 separated CD4+ naive, central memory, regulatory and stem cell-like memory cells. The ends were cut back, 7 bases at V and 5 bases at J, with 20 bases in the middle. This CDR3 has 14 residues. The germline V gene encodes CDR1 GTSNPN and CDR2 SVGIG (reference sequence). Study-wide results and caveats: TCRB CDR3s were moderately but significantly shorter in Type 1 diabetes patients in all four CD4+ subsets. Cells carrying high TCR expression could end up over-represented when cDNA is sequenced.

Sequenced material consisted of expressed TCRB transcripts (all of the isolated RNA was reverse transcribed). Naive, central memory and regulatory T cell samples averaged roughly 4 million reads. TCRdb keeps only in-frame clones here, not all; method: immunoSEQ multiplex PCR. The sample has over 200,000 clones, roughly a tenth seen once. The source is a man aged 25-45 years with type 1 diabetes. The rearrangement joins TRBV30 to TRBJ2-5, with D tentatively TRBD2 (5 bases). The sample taken for sequencing was naive CD4+ T cells from blood. The CDR3 protein is CAFHFGLSGETQYF. CDR3 DNA sequence: TGTGCCTTCCACTTTGGACTCTCCGGGGAGACCCAGTACTTC.